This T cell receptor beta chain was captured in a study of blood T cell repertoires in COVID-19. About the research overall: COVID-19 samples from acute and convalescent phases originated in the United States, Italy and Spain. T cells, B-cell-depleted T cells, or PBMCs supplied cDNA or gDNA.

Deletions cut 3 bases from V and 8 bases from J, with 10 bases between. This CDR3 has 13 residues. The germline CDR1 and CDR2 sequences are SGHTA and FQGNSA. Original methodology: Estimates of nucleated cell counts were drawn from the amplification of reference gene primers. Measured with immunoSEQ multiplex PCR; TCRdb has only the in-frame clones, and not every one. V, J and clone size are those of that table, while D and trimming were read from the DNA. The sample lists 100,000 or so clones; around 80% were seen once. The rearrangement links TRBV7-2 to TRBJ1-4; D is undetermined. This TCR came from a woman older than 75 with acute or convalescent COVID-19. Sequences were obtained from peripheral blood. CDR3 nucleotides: TGTGCCAGCAGCTTTCGGTATTTCGAAAAACTGTTTTTT. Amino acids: CASSFRYFEKLFF.